This TCR beta chain was sequenced for a study of blood T cell repertoires in COVID-19. Study details: Both acute and convalescent COVID-19 samples were obtained from the United States, Italy and Spain. From T cells, B-cell-depleted T cells, or PBMCs came the material, which was cDNA or gDNA.

Original data processing: By means of reference gene primer amplification, nucleated cell counts were estimated. The table came from immunoSEQ multiplex PCR; TCRdb's copy has only in-frame clones and leaves some out. The DNA was the basis for D and trimming; V, J and clone size are from that table. This table holds about 530,000 clones, less than 90% found once. Germline loops: CDR1 MDHEN, CDR2 SYDVKM. The CDR3 is made up of 14 amino acids. The V and J ends lost 3 bases and 8 bases, in that order; junction bases with no gene match: 3. The rearrangement links TRBV28 to TRBJ1-5, with 11 nucleotides matching TRBD1. The TCR originated in a woman aged 45-60 years with COVID-19, enrolled during active disease. The sequencing sample was made of peripheral blood. CDR3 sequence: CASSLGTGGEPQHF. The CDR3 bases are TGTGCCAGCAGTTTGGGGACAGGGGGGGAGCCCCAGCATTTT. The entire variable domain, with the rest obtained from reference TRBV28 and TRBJ1-5, is as follows: DVKVTQSSRYLVKRTGEKVFLECVQDMDHENMFWYRQDPGLGLRLIYFSYDVKMKEKGDIPEGYSVSREKKERFSLILESASTNQTSMYLCASSLGTGGEPQHFGDGTRLSIL.